Shown below are 3 T cell receptor beta chains from a single sample sequenced in a study of sequential checkpoint blockade in melanoma. Specified treatment: randomized to nivolumab then ipilimumab (arm A) or the reverse (arm B). Profiled with immunoSEQ multiplex PCR; TCRdb holds only in-frame clones, not every one. The sample includes roughly 6,100 clones, roughly 23% seen only once; the top ten take under 20%. Material: tumor tissue (inferred from file names), obtained from a patient given nivolumab and ipilimumab in sequence. The receptors were gathered from a human donor with melanoma.

The table lists this clone with a few counts. V is TRBV19 and J is TRBJ2-1; no definite D call. Per germline, CDR1 LNHDA and CDR2 SQIVND (reference sequence). V was trimmed by 3 bases and J by 5 bases, leaving 8 bases between them. The length of the CDR3 is 13 residues. Here the CDR3 reads CASSMGIHNEQFF. CDR3 in DNA: TGTGCCAGTAGTATGGGTATCCACAATGAGCAGTTCTTC.

This clone was picked up a small number of times. The V call is TRBV10-2, the J call TRBJ2-1, with a possible D match to TRBD2 (5 bases). The CDR3 length is 15 residues. V dropped 0 bases and J dropped 6 bases, with 12 bases sitting between them. CDR1 is WSHSY and CDR2 is SAAADI in the germline V gene. Here the CDR3 reads CASSESRGMGNEQFF. The CDR3 bases are TGCGCCAGCAGTGAGTCGAGAGGGATGGGCAATGAGCAGTTCTTC.

This clone came up a few times. The CDR3 loop is CASSLNRGLKQPQHF. CDR3 sequence (DNA): TGTGCCAGCAGCCTCAACAGGGGGTTAAAACAGCCCCAGCATTTT. V gene TRBV6-8 combines with J gene TRBJ1-5, with TRBD1 matching 8 bases. Germline lookup yields CDR1 MNHGY and CDR2 SAAAGT. The CDR3 totals 15 residues. Losses at the gene ends were 6 bases for V and 7 bases for J; bases not matched to a gene: 11.